A selection of T cell receptor beta chains follows, all from one sample in a study of T-cell memory formation after mild COVID-19. TCRdb analysed the 5' RACE reads with MiXCR anew, one entry per CDR3 protein. The repertoire consists of fewer than 700,000 distinct CDR3 sequences, with roughly 17% occurring once and the leading ten covering 12%. The specimen sequenced was PBMCs or a T cell subset sorted from them (not recorded which). These receptors all stem from an adult woman who had mild COVID-19 (a few samples of this study predate the infection). Cell type and time point are not known. CDR3s include the opening cysteine and the closing phenylalanine or tryptophan. Clone sizes are given selectively: once, few, many, or a class where the clone is expanded.

TRBV7-2,TRBJ1-1,-,CASSWDVRGTEAFF
TRBV6-2/TRBV6-3,TRBJ2-1,few,CASNPRGQGALEQFF
TRBV4-1,TRBJ2-7,-,CASSQDSRGGQTYEQYF
TRBV5-1,TRBJ2-1,few,CASSMGLAGINEQFF
TRBV29-1,TRBJ2-7,-,CSVQEGGAYEQYF
TRBV12-3/TRBV12-4,TRBJ1-5,-,CASRTGNNQPQHF
TRBV7-9,TRBJ2-4,many,CASSLFENIQYF
TRBV5-6,TRBJ2-7,few,CASSPDGHTYEQYF
TRBV20-1,TRBJ2-1,-,CSARPPGLAGEQFF
TRBV20-1,TRBJ1-4,-,CSARDRKPSLEKLFF
TRBV10-2,TRBJ2-3,few,CASSGNRLASSDTQYF
TRBV20-1,TRBJ2-4,-,CSASYGQGTNIQYF
TRBV7-9,TRBJ2-5,few,CASSSAMGSGRETQYF
TRBV7-6,TRBJ2-1,few,CASSLELADLSNEQFF
TRBV12-3/TRBV12-4,TRBJ2-1,-,CATSQGQHYNEQFF
TRBV5-5,TRBJ2-1,few,CASSLSGTGGLYNEQFF
TRBV7-9,TRBJ2-3,many,CASSSDTQYF
TRBV5-1,TRBJ2-5,few,CASSLSGRVGETQYF
TRBV10-3,TRBJ2-3,-,CAISELSGTSTDTQYF
TRBV9,TRBJ2-7,-,CASSVAVGSFNEQYF
TRBV7-2,TRBJ2-3,few,CASSLLAEPTDTQYF
TRBV20-1,TRBJ1-2,many,CSARDRSNYGYTF
TRBV19,TRBJ2-3,-,CASTRGYSTDTQYF
TRBV12-3/TRBV12-4,TRBJ2-1,-,CASSLVSGLSSYYNEQFF
TRBV29-1,TRBJ2-6,few,CSVEDSPGANVLTF
TRBV29-1,TRBJ2-6,-,CSVGGGSPGANVLTF
TRBV20-1,TRBJ2-7,-,CSARDPSLSGRVPYEQYF
TRBV3-1,TRBJ2-1,few,CASSQDSFTGAPYNEQFF
TRBV6-5,TRBJ1-2,-,CASSYDALNYGYTF
TRBV4-3,TRBJ2-1,few,CASSQSGGAYNEQFF
TRBV5-5,TRBJ2-3,few,CASKQLLGGHSTDTQYF
TRBV20-1,TRBJ1-5,many,CSARDVGGNQPQHF
TRBV25-1,TRBJ2-5,-,CASSPPGRSQETQYF
TRBV7-3,TRBJ2-3,-,CASSPFTTDTQYF
TRBV29-1,TRBJ2-7,-,CSVRSGIPGDEQYF
TRBV25-1,TRBJ1-4,-,CASSAPRTGNEKLFF
TRBV3-1,TRBJ1-1,few,CASSQTSGRGLTANTEAFF
TRBV20-1,TRBJ2-5,-,CSARGQTGIQETQYF
TRBV12-3/TRBV12-4,TRBJ1-2,few,CASSFGGDYGYTF
TRBV25-1,TRBJ2-5,-,CASSESGAGGETQYF
TRBV28,TRBJ1-1,few,CASSPSPTFTEAFF
TRBV6-5,TRBJ2-4,many,CASSSGLAGAGRNIQYF